This T cell receptor beta chain was retrieved from a study of shared clonotypes between healthy human individuals. The naive CD8 population came from CD45RO-negative cells selected for CCR7, without terminally differentiated effector memory CD45RA+ cells. Every subset's genomic DNA went evenly onto several immunoSEQ plates. Per the original data handling: Without quality scores, immunoSEQ junctional reads could not be filtered like full-length reads. TCRdb's copy holds only in-frame clones and misses some; the assay was immunoSEQ multiplex PCR. V and J calls and clone size are given by that table; D and trimming were obtained from the DNA. Of roughly 810,000 clones listed, approximately 97% are singletons. Trimming stripped 5 bases from V and 0 bases from J, with 14 bases between. Germline loops: CDR1 SEHNR, CDR2 FQNEAQ (reference sequence). The CDR3 has 16 amino acids.

The sample taken for sequencing was naive CD8+ T cells sorted from blood. The receptor was isolated from a man aged 25-45 years in good health. The rearrangement joins TRBV7-9 to TRBJ1-3; tentative D call: TRBD1 (5 bases). CDR3 residues: CASSPPGGASGNTIYF. CDR3 bases: TGTGCCAGCAGCCCTCCGGGTGGGGCCTCTGGAAACACCATATATTTT.